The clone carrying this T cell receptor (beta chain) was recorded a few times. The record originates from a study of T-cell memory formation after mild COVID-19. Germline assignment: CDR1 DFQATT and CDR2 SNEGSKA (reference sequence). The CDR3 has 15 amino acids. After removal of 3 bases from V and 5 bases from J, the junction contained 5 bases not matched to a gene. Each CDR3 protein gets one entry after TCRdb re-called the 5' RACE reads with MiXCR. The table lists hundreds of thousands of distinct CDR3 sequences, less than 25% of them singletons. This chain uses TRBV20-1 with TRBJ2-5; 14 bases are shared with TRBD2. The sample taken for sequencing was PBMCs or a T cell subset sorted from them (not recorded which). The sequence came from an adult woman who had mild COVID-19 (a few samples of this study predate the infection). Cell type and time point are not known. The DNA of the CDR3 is TGCAGTGCTAGGGGGACTAGCGGGAGATCCGAGACCCAGTACTTC. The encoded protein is CSARGTSGRSETQYF.